A selection of T cell receptor beta chains follows, all from one sample in a study of blood T cells in healthy people across ages. TCRdb independently ran MiXCR on the 5' RACE reads; one entry per CDR3 protein. The sample consists of approximately 770,000 distinct CDR3 sequences, 58% of them appearing once. The sample consisted of blood. All receptors derive from a man under 40 in good health. CDR3s include the opening cysteine and the closing phenylalanine or tryptophan. The order of the fields is clone size, D gene, V gene, J gene, CDR3 DNA, CDR3 protein. A D gene is named only where the DNA matches it firmly. Part of the rows lack a size; the others show once, few, many or a class for expanded clones.

>few|TRBD1|TRBV29-1|TRBJ2-7
TGCAGCGTACGTCGAGAGGGGACAGGAGACTACGAGCAGTACTTC
CSVRREGTGDYEQYF
>.|TRBD1|TRBV5-1|TRBJ1-2
TGCGCCAGCAGCCCCAAATCCGGACAGGAACCTGTCTATGGCTACACCTTC
CASSPKSGQEPVYGYTF
>.|.|TRBV25-1|TRBJ1-2
TGTGCCAGCAGTCCAAACTCCGGGGGAGGCTACACCTTC
CASSPNSGGGYTF
>.|.|TRBV7-2|TRBJ2-6
TGTGCCAGCAGCTGGTCAGGCTCTGGGGCCAACGTCCTGACTTTC
CASSWSGSGANVLTF
>few|TRBD1|TRBV4-3|TRBJ2-7
TGCGCCAGCAGCCACGGACAGGGCCTTGGCGAGCAGTACTTC
CASSHGQGLGEQYF
>.|.|TRBV2|TRBJ2-1
TGTGCCAGCAGTGAAACGGGCGGGATAATCCATGAGCAGTTCTTC
CASSETGGIIHEQFF
>few|.|TRBV27|TRBJ2-5
TGTGCCAGCGGAAAACGGTTCCTAGGGACTGAGCAAGAGACCCAGTACTTC
CASGKRFLGTEQETQYF
>.|.|TRBV4-3|TRBJ2-7
TGCGCCAGCAGCCAAGACACCAGACTCTACGAGCAGTACTTC
CASSQDTRLYEQYF
>.|.|TRBV20-1|TRBJ2-1
TGCAGTGCTATAAGAAGCGGCGGGCTGCATGAGCAGTTCTTC
CSAIRSGGLHEQFF
>once|TRBD1|TRBV13|TRBJ2-2
TGTGCCAGCAGCCTAAAGGGACAGGGTTTATACACCGGGGAGCTGTTTTTT
CASSLKGQGLYTGELFF
>once|.|TRBV18|TRBJ1-1
TGTGCCAGCGCACCTGGGCAGAACACTGAAGCTTTCTTT
CASAPGQNTEAFF
>.|.|TRBV28|TRBJ1-2
TGTGCCAGCAGTTTAGGGCAGTTAAACTATGGCTACACCTTC
CASSLGQLNYGYTF
>.|TRBD2|TRBV7-2|TRBJ2-1
TGTGCCAGCAGCTCCGCGGGACTAGGGGACAATGAGCAGTTCTTC
CASSSAGLGDNEQFF
>many|.|TRBV7-9|TRBJ1-5
TGTGCCAGCAGCTCCCTAAATCAGCCCCAGCATTTT
CASSSLNQPQHF
>few|.|TRBV6-5|TRBJ2-1
TGTGCCAGCAGTTTTGGGGTTAGCTACAATGAGCAGTTCTTC
CASSFGVSYNEQFF
>.|.|TRBV20-1|TRBJ2-7
TGCAGTGCTAGGTCCGACGAGCAGTACTTC
CSARSDEQYF
>.|TRBD2|TRBV7-2|TRBJ2-5
TGTGCCAGCAGCTCCGCTACTAGCGGAAGCCATGAGCAGTACTTC
CASSSATSGSHEQYF
>.|TRBD2|TRBV20-1|TRBJ2-1
TGCAGTGCTAGGATGGGAGGACTAGCGGGATCCAATGAGCAGTTCTTC
CSARMGGLAGSNEQFF
>.|.|TRBV9|TRBJ2-5
TGTGCCAGCAGCGTAGCGGGCATGGAGACCCAGTACTTC
CASSVAGMETQYF
>.|.|TRBV20-1|TRBJ1-2
TGCAGTTCCTACACGACAGAATCCTATGGCTACACCTTC
CSSYTTESYGYTF
>few|.|TRBV4-3|TRBJ2-7
TGCGCCAGCAGCCAAGATTCGACCGGGGGACCCTACGAGCAGTACTTC
CASSQDSTGGPYEQYF
>.|.|TRBV20-1|TRBJ1-2
TGCAGTGATAGAACGGATGCAGAATCTGATGGCTACACCTTC
CSDRTDAESDGYTF
>once|.|TRBV20-1|TRBJ2-5
TGCAGTGCTAGACGACCGGGACATCCATACAATGAGCAGTACTTC
CSARRPGHPYNEQYF
>.|.|TRBV20-1|TRBJ1-2
TGCAGTGCTAGTCAGGGCGGTGCGGGGAGCTACACCTTC
CSASQGGAGSYTF
>.|TRBD2|TRBV7-9|TRBJ2-7
TGTGCCAGCAGCTTAGACGGGGGGGCGCGCGAGCAGTACTTC
CASSLDGGAREQYF
>.|.|TRBV9|TRBJ2-1
TGTGCCAGCAGCGTAGAGCAGGACTTCTCCTACAATGAGCAGTTCTTC
CASSVEQDFSYNEQFF
>.|.|TRBV29-1|TRBJ2-3
TGCAGCCTGAGTAAGGGCACAGATACGCAGTATTTT
CSLSKGTDTQYF
>.|.|TRBV27|TRBJ1-2
TGTGCCAGCAGTTTTAACAACCAAGCTACGGACAGAAAAGGCGGCGGCTGCACCTTC
CASSFNNQATDRKGGGCTF
>.|.|TRBV7-9|TRBJ2-3
TGTGCCAGCAGTCCTGGACTTACAGATACGCAGTATTTT
CASSPGLTDTQYF
>.|TRBD1|TRBV6-1|TRBJ1-4
TGTGCCAGCAGTGAAGCGGGGACAGTCTCTGAAAAACTGTTTTTT
CASSEAGTVSEKLFF
>few|.|TRBV7-2|TRBJ2-7
TGTGCCAGCAGCTCTTCCCGAGACTACGAGCAGTACTTC
CASSSSRDYEQYF
>.|.|TRBV28|TRBJ2-6
TGTGCCAGCGCAACTCTCTCTGGGGCCAACGTCCTGACTTTC
CASATLSGANVLTF
>.|TRBD2|TRBV7-2|TRBJ2-5
TGTGCCAGCAGCGGACTAGCGGGGGGGCCATGGGAGACCCAGTACTTC
CASSGLAGGPWETQYF
>.|.|TRBV2|TRBJ1-2
TGTGCCAGCAGAAGGAACAGTGACTCTCATGGCTACACCTTC
CASRRNSDSHGYTF
>many|.|TRBV11-1|TRBJ2-1
TGTGCCAGCAGCTCAGCATACAATGAGCAGTTCTTC
CASSSAYNEQFF
>.|.|TRBV5-1|TRBJ2-1
TGCGCCAGCAGCCTTCTCTTAGCGGAGAGCTCCTACAATGAGCAGTTCTTC
CASSLLLAESSYNEQFF